This T cell receptor (beta chain) derives from a study of OX40 agonist ivuxolimab in advanced cancers. Study-wide background: Patients received the agonistic anti-OX40 (CD134) antibody ivuxolimab.

Profiling relied on immunoSEQ multiplex PCR, and the TCRdb table lists in-frame clones only, not all of them. The table lists about 29,000 clones, about nine tenths of them singletons, with roughly a tenth in the top ten. Trimming took off 6 bases at V and 5 bases at J, with 16 bases between the two ends. This CDR3 comprises 15 residues. Looked up from germline, CDR1 is SGHVS and CDR2 is FQNEAQ. The material was CD4+ or CD8+ T cells sorted from blood, obtained in a trial of the OX40 agonist ivuxolimab. The V and J genes are TRBV7-8 and TRBJ2-2, with D perhaps matching TRBD1 (5 bases). The receptor's source is an adult with an advanced solid tumor such as melanoma, head and neck, liver or kidney cancer. This CDR3 is CASRPTVRTTGELFF. Written as DNA, the CDR3 is TGTGCCAGCAGACCGACAGTTAGGACGACCGGGGAGCTGTTTTTT. The variable domain in full, with the rest retrieved from reference TRBV7-8 and TRBJ2-2, is GAGVSQSPRYKVAKRGQDVALRCDPISGHVSLFWYQQALGQGPEFLTYFQNEAQLDKSGLPSDRFFAERPEGSVSTLKIQRTQQEDSAVYLCASRPTVRTTGELFFGEGSRLTVL.